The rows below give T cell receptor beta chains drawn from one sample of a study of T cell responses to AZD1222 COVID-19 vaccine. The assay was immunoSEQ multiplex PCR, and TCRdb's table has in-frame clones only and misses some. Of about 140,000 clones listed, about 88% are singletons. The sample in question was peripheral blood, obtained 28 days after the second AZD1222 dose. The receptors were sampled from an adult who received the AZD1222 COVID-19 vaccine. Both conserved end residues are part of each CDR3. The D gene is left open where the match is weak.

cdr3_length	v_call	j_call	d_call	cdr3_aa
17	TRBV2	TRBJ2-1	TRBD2	CASSGIVGLAGANEQFF
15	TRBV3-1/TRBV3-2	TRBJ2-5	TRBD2	CASSQGLAGQETQYF
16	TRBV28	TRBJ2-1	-	CASSSLAASSYNEQFF
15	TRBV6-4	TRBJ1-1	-	CASSDLTCLNTEAFF
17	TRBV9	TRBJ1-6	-	CASSVKQGRGRNSPLHF
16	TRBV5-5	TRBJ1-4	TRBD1	CASSSYVRTGGEKLFF
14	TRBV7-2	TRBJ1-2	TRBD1	CASNQKDRVYGYTF
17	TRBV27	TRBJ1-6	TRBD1	CASSPTPSGTGVSPLHF
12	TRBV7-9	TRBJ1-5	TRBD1	CASTTGDQPQHF
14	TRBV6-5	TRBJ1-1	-	CASSYSGPHTEAFF
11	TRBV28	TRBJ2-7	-	CASSVLYEQYF
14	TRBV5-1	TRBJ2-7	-	CASNEDGNSYEQYF
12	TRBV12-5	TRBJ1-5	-	CASGLGGQPQHF
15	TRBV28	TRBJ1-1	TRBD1	CASTSGQGASTEAFF
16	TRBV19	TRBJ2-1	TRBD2	CASLNSLAGGYNEQFF
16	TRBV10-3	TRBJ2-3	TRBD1	CAISEYYQGGTDTQYF
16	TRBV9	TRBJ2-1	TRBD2	CASSAKRSGGANEQFF
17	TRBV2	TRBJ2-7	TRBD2	CASSGTLAGAHSYEQYF
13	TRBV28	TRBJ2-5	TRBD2	CASRLAGDETQYF
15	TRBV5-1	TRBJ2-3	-	CASSLAPGSQDTQYF
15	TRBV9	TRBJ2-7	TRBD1	CASSVGTGGSYEQYF
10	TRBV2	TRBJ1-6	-	CASSGPPLHF
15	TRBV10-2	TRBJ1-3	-	CASSESQGTGNTIYF
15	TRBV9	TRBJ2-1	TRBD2	CASSDLAGAHNEQFF